The T cell receptor beta chain described here comes from a study of response to subunit inactivated influenza vaccine. Broader study findings: Only a handful of new T cells, the authors suggested, are recruited with each seasonal influenza vaccination.

A single record per CDR3 protein comes from TCRdb applying MiXCR to the RT-PCR reads. The table lists 500,000 to 750,000 distinct CDR3 sequences, around 15% of them singletons. Turning to this clonotype: The antigen remains undetermined.

Germline-derived CDR1 and CDR2 are SGDLS and YYNGEE. The CDR3 contains 19 residues. V was shortened by 1 base and J by 1 base, with 18 bases between the two germline ends. V usage is TRBV9 and J usage is TRBJ2-6; D may match TRBD1 or TRBD2 (6 bases each). This clonotype originated in a man aged 50 or older who received an inactivated influenza vaccine. The starting material was PBMCs from blood, obtained 11 to 12 days after vaccination. The CDR3 region is CASSVRHRGPISGANVLTF. CDR3 in DNA: TGTGCCAGCAGCGTACGTCATCGGGGGCCAATATCTGGGGCCAACGTCCTGACTTTC.